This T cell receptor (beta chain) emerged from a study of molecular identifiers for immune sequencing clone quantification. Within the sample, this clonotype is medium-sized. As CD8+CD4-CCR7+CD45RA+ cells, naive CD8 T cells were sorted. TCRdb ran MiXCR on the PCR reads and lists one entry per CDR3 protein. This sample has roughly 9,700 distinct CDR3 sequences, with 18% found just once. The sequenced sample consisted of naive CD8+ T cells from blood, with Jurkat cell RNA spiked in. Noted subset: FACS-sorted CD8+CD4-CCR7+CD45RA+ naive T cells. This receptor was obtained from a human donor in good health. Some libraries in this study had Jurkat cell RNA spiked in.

The CDR3 bases are TGTGCCAGCAGGCCCGCGGGAGGACATCCGGATACGCAGTATTTT. Protein sequence: CASRPAGGHPDTQYF. The chain recombines TRBV11-2 with TRBJ2-3; TRBD2 matches 8 bases. The CDR3 length is 15 residues. V was clipped by 6 bases and J by 6 bases; unmatched bases: 11. Germline V gives CDR1 SGHAT, CDR2 FQNNGV.